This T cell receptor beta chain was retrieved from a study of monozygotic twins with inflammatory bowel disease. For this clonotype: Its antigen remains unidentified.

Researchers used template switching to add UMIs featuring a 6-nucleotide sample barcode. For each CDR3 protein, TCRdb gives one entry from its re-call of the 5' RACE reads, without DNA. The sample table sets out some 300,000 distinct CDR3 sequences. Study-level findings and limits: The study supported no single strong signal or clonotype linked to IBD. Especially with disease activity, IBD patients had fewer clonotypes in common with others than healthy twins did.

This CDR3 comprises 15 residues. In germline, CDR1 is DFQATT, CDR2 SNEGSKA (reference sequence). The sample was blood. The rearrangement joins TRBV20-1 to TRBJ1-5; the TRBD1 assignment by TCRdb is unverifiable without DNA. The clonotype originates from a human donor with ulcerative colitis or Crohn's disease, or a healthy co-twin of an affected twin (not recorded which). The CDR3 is CSAERGQLLNQPQHF.